This TCR beta chain was observed in a study of glioma-infiltrating T cells after dendritic cell vaccination. About the research overall: Patients received three intradermal dendritic cell vaccine injections at biweekly intervals. Whole-study results and caveats: Only a small number of patients had complete blood and tumor samples.

This clone has a handful of counts. The antigen remains unidentified. Up to 2 ug genomic DNA was used for TCRB CDR3 amplification. Generated by immunoSEQ multiplex PCR, the TCRdb table keeps only in-frame clones and is missing some. Seen here are tens of thousands of clones, almost 85% observed once, and the top ten hold under 2.5%. Germline values: CDR1 LNHNV, CDR2 YYDKDF (reference sequence). Trimming took 0 bases from V and 11 from J; bases not matched to a gene: 15. This CDR3 has 17 residues. Fresh-frozen tumor tissue and more than two years of survival data were available for all. The sample was blood, taken before dendritic cell vaccination. This sequence originates from a human donor with glioblastoma. The chain joins TRBV15 to TRBJ1-5; 8 nucleotides agree with TRBD1. The CDR3 region is CATSRDRWQGAAQTQHF. The CDR3 nucleotides are TGTGCCACCAGCAGAGATAGGTGGCAGGGGGCGGCCCAGACCCAGCATTTT.